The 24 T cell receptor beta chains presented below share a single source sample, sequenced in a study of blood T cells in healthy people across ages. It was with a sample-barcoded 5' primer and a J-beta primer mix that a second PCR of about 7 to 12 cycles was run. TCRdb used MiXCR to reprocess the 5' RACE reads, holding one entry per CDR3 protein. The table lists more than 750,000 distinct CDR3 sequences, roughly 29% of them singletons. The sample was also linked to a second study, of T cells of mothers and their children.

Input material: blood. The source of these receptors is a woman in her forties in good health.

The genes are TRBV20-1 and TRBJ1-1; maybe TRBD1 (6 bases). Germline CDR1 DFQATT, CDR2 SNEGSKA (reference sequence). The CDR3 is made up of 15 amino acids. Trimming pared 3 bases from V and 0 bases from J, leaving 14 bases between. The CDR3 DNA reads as TGCAGTGCTAGGCAGGGGAAGGCCTTGAACACTGAAGCTTTCTTT. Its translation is CSARQGKALNTEAFF.

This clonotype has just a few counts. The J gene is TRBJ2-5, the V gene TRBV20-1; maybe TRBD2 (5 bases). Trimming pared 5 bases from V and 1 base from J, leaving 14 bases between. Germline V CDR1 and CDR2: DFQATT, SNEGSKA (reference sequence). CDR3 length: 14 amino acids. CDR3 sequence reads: CSAGLTGIQETQYF. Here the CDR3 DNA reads TGCAGTGCTGGGCTAACGGGGATCCAAGAGACCCAGTACTTC.

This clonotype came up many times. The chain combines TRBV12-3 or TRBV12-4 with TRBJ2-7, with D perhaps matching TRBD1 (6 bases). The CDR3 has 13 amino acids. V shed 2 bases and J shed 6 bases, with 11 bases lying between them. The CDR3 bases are TGTGCCAGCAGTTTATATCGACAGGTCGAGCAGTACTTC. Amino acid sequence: CASSLYRQVEQYF.

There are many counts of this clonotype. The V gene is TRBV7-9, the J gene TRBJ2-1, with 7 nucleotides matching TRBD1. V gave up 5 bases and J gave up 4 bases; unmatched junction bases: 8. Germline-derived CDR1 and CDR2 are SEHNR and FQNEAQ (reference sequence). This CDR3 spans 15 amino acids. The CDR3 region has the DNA TGTGCCAGCAGCCAGCCGGGACAGATATACAATGAGCAGTTCTTC. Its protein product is CASSQPGQIYNEQFF.

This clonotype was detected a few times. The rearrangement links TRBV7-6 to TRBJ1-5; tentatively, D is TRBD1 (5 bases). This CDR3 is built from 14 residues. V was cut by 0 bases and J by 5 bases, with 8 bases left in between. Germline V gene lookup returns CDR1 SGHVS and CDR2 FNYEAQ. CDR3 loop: CASSLAGVDQPQHF. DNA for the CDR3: TGTGCCAGCAGCTTAGCGGGGGTAGATCAGCCCCAGCATTTT.

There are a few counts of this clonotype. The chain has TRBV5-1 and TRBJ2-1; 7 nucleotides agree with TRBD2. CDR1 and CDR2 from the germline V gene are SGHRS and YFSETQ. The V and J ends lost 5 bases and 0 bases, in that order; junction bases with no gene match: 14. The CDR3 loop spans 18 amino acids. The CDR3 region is CASSRLRLADVSYNEQFF. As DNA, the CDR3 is TGCGCCAGCAGTCGATTGAGGCTAGCGGACGTCTCCTACAATGAGCAGTTCTTC.

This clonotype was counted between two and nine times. The CDR3 region has the DNA TGTGCCAGCAACAGGGGGACTAATGAAAAACTGTTTTTT. Translating it yields CASNRGTNEKLFF. V gene TRBV2 combines with J gene TRBJ1-4, with 8 bases that match TRBD1. From germline, CDR1 is SNHLY and CDR2 FYNNEI. The CDR3 has 13 amino acids. V gave up 7 bases and J gave up 2 bases; unmatched junction bases: 0.

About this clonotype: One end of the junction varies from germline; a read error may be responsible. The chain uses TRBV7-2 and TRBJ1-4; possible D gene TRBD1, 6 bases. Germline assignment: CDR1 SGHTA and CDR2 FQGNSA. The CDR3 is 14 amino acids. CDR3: CASSPDRANEKRFF. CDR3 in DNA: TGTGCCAGCAGCCCGGACAGAGCTAATGAAAAACGGTTTTTT.

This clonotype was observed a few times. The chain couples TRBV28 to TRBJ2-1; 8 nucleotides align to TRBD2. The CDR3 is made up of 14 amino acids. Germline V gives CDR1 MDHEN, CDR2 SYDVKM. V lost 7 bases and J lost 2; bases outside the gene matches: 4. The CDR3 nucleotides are TGTGCCAGCACCCGCGGGGGGCCCTACAATGAGCAGTTCTTC. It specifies CASTRGGPYNEQFF. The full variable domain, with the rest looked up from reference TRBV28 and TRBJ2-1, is DVKVTQSSRYLVKRTGEKVFLECVQDMDHENMFWYRQDPGLGLRLIYFSYDVKMKEKGDIPEGYSVSREKKERFSLILESASTNQTSMYLCASTRGGPYNEQFFGPGTRLTVL.

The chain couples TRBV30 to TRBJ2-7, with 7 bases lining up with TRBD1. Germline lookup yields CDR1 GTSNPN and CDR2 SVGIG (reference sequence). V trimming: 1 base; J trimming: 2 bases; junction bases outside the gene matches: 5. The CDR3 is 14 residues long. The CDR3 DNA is TGTGCCTGGAGTGGGACAGGAAGGACCTACGAGCAGTACTTC. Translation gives CAWSGTGRTYEQYF.

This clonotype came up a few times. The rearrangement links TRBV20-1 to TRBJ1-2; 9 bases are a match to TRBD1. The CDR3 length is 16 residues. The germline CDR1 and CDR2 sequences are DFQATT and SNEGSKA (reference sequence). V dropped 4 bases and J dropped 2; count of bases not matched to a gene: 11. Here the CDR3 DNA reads TGCAGTGCTACTGGACAGGGGTCCGGGGGGAACTATGGCTACACCTTC. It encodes CSATGQGSGGNYGYTF.

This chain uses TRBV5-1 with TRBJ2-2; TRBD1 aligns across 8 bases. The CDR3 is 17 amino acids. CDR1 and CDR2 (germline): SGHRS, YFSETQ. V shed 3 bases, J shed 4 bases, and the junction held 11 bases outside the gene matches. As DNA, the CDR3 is TGCGCCAGCAGCTCAACCTGGGACAGGATACCCACCGGGGAGCTGTTTTTT. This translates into CASSSTWDRIPTGELFF.

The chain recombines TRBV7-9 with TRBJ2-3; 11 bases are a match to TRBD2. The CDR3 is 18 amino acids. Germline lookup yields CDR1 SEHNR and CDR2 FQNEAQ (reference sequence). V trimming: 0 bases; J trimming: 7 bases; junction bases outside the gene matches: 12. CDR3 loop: CASSLAIQASGGLNTQYF. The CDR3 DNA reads TGTGCCAGCAGCTTAGCCATTCAGGCTAGCGGGGGGTTAAATACGCAGTATTTT.

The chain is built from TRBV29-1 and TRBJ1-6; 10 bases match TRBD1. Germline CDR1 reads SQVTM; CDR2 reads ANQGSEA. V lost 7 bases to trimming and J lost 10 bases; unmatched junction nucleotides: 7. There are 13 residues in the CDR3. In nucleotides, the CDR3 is TGCAGCGGGAAGACAGGGGGCGACTCACCCCTCCACTTT. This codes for CSGKTGGDSPLHF.

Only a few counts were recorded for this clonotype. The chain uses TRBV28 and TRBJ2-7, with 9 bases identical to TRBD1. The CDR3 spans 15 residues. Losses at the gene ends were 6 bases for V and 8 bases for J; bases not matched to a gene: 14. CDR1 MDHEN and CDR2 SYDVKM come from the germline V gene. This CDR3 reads CASRLAGTGNGKQYF. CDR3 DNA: TGTGCCAGCAGGCTAGCCGGGACAGGGAATGGTAAGCAGTACTTC.

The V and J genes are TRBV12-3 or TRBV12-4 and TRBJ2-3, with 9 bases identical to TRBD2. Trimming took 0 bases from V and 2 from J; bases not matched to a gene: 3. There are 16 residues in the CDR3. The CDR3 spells CASSLAAGGTTDTQYF. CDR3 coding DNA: TGTGCCAGCAGTTTAGCAGCGGGGGGTACCACAGATACGCAGTATTTT.

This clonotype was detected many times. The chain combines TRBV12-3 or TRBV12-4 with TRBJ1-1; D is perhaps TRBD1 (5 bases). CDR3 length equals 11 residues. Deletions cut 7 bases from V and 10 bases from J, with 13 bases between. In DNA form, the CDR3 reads TGTGCCAGCACCAAGATGGGACGAGCTTTCTTT. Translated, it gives CASTKMGRAFF.

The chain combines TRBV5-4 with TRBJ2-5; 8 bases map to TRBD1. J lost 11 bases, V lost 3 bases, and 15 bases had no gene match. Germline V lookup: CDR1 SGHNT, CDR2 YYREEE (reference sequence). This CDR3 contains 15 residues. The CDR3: CASSSLQGAYNEQYF. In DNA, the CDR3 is TGTGCCAGCAGCTCCCTCCAGGGGGCGTACAATGAGCAGTACTTC.

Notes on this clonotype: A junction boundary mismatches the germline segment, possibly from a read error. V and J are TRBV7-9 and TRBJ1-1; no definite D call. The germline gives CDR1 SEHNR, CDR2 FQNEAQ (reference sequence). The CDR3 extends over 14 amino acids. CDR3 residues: CAGSEMGSNTEAFF. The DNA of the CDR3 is TGTGCCGGCAGCGAGATGGGGTCGAACACTGAAGCTTTCTTT.

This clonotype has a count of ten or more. CDR3 region: CASESAAGGYYGYTF. CDR3 DNA sequence: TGTGCCAGCGAGTCTGCCGCCGGGGGATACTATGGCTACACCTTC. The genes are TRBV28 and TRBJ1-2; weak D call: TRBD1 (5 bases). The germline V gene has CDR1 MDHEN and CDR2 SYDVKM. The V and J ends lost 8 bases and 3 bases respectively, with 19 bases between them. This CDR3 is 15 amino acids long.

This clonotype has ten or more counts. CDR3 amino acids: CASSETGGRGEQFF. The CDR3 DNA reads TGTGCCAGCAGCGAAACAGGGGGCCGGGGTGAGCAGTTCTTC. The V and J genes are TRBV9 and TRBJ2-1; TRBD1 agrees at 9 bases. Germline trimming cut 3 bases from V and 9 bases from J; bases unmatched to any gene: 7. From germline, CDR1 is SGDLS and CDR2 YYNGEE. The CDR3 spans 14 residues.

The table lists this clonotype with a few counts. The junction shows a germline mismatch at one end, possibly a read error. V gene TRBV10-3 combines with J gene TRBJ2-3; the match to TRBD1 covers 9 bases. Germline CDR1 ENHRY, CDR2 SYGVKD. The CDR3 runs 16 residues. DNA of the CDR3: TGTGCCATCAGTGCCGGATCGGGACAGGGCACAGATACGCGGTATTTT. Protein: CAISAGSGQGTDTRYF.

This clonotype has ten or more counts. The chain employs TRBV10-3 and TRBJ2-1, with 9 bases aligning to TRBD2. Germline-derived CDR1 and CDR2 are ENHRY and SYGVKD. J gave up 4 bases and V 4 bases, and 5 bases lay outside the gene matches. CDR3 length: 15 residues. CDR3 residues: CAISGGGGEYNEQFF. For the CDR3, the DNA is TGTGCCATCAGTGGAGGCGGGGGGGAGTACAATGAGCAGTTCTTC.

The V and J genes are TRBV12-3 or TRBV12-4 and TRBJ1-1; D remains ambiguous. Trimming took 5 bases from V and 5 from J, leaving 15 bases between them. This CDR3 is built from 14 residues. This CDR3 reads CASSPRAQVTEAFF. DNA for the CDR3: TGTGCCAGCAGTCCCCGGGCCCAGGTAACTGAAGCTTTCTTT.